The present entry profiles one TCR beta chain with its context. Its specificity is unknown. After removal of 3 bases from V and 5 bases from J, the junction contained 1 base not matched to a gene. This CDR3 has 13 amino acids. CDR1 is SGHTA and CDR2 is FQGNSA in the germline V gene. TCRdb re-called the PCR reads with MiXCR, one entry per CDR3 protein. The sample holds about 21,000 distinct CDR3 sequences, more than 45% seen once. Positive SARS-CoV-2 PCR tests in convalescent patients dated from March to December 2020, pre-Alpha, Beta and Delta. The sample belongs to a study of vaccination and CD4 T cells after COVID-19. Study as a whole: In the convalescent group, nasal swab PCR was SARS-CoV-2 positive; about 10 cases were mild and one severe. Four females and six males made up the convalescents, with two Hispanic. General observations from the study: Spike mono-reactivity marked 304 of 307 vaccine-specific clones in convalescent patients.

This TCR derives from a human donor who had recovered from COVID-19. The chain is built from TRBV7-2 and TRBJ2-5; 9 positions agree with TRBD1. Here the sequenced sample was CD4+ T cells from blood, taken before SARS-CoV-2 vaccination. The CDR3 DNA reads as TGTGCCAGCAGCTTCGGACAGGGGGAGACCCAGTACTTC. This sequence encodes CASSFGQGETQYF.